One and the same sample provided the 30 T cell receptor beta chains below, sequenced in a study. Treg sorting used a CD4+CD25+CD127-/low gate. A single record per CDR3 protein comes from TCRdb applying MiXCR to the 5' RACE reads. The data hold about 57,000 distinct CDR3 sequences, with 26% observed a single time. Input material: tumor-infiltrating Tregs sorted from the breast tumor. These receptor sequences come from a female donor with breast cancer.

This clonotype turned up a few times. This sequence joins TRBV20-1 and TRBJ1-5; maybe TRBD1 (5 bases). CDR3 size: 14 residues. V was pared by 6 bases and J by 0 bases, with 12 bases between. Germline values: CDR1 DFQATT, CDR2 SNEGSKA (reference sequence). The CDR3 region is CSAGGGLSNQPQHF. CDR3 sequence (DNA): TGCAGTGCGGGGGGAGGGCTTAGCAATCAGCCCCAGCATTTT.

This clonotype occurred a few times. The V call is TRBV2, the J call TRBJ1-3; the D is unclear. Per the germline V gene, CDR1 is SNHLY and CDR2 is FYNNEI. The V end lost 10 bases, the J end lost 4 bases, and 11 bases lay between the germline ends. This CDR3 spans 12 amino acids. The CDR3 spells CAKDKGGNTIYF. CDR3 DNA sequence: TGTGCCAAAGATAAAGGGGGAAACACCATATATTTT.

This clonotype occurred many times. The chain employs TRBV30 and TRBJ1-1; no clear D gene. Germline CDR1 GTSNPN, CDR2 SVGIG (reference sequence). The CDR3 totals 14 residues. The V end was cut by 0 bases, the J end by 1 base, with 9 bases between. The DNA for the CDR3 is TGTGCCTGGAGTGTGAGTGGCCCGAACACTGAAGCTTTCTTT. Translated, it gives CAWSVSGPNTEAFF.

The rearrangement uses TRBV28 and TRBJ2-1; 11 bases are a match to TRBD1. From germline, CDR1 is MDHEN and CDR2 SYDVKM. The trim removed 8 bases at V and 6 bases at J, leaving 0 bases unmatched. The CDR3 runs to 12 residues. CDR3 DNA sequence: TGTGCCAGCGGGACAGGGGGCAATGAGCAGTTCTTC. Residues: CASGTGGNEQFF.

The DNA of the CDR3 is TGTGCCTGGAGTGGTGGACTCCGGGACACTGAAGCTTTCTTT. Translation: CAWSGGLRDTEAFF. V and J are TRBV30 and TRBJ1-1; no clear D. The CDR3 length is 14 residues. The V gene's germline CDR1 is GTSNPN and CDR2 SVGIG (reference sequence). The ends were cut back, 1 base at V and 3 bases at J, with 12 bases in the middle.

There are a few counts of this clonotype. The chain uses TRBV11-2 and TRBJ2-1; a possible D gene is TRBD1 (6 bases). CDR1 and CDR2 (germline): SGHAT, FQNNGV. V lost 6 bases to trimming and J lost 4 bases, with 13 bases between them. The CDR3 is made up of 14 amino acids. Here the CDR3 reads CASSYDTGYNEQFF. The CDR3 nucleotides are TGTGCCAGCAGTTACGACACAGGGTACAATGAGCAGTTCTTC.

This chain links TRBV7-3 with TRBJ2-1; unclear D gene. Germline V lookup: CDR1 SGHTA, CDR2 FQGTGA. Trimming cost V 4 bases and J 9 bases, with 10 bases left between them. The CDR3 is 12 residues long. CDR3 amino acids: CASSSQLGEQFF. CDR3 sequence (DNA): TGTGCCAGCAGCTCTCAGTTGGGTGAGCAGTTCTTC. The variable domain in full, completed from reference TRBV7-3 and TRBJ2-1, reads GAGVSQTPSNKVTEKGKYVELRCDPISGHTALYWYRQSLGQGPEFLIYFQGTGAADDSGLPNDRFFAVRPEGSVSTLKIQRTERGDSAVYLCASSSQLGEQFFGPGTRLTVL.

With respect to this clonotype: A much larger clone differs by one base, so this may be a read error. The chain uses TRBV7-3 and TRBJ1-1; no definite D call. This CDR3 has 13 residues. With 4 bases removed from V and 2 bases from J, the gap between germline ends came to 8 bases. Germline V gene lookup returns CDR1 SGHTA and CDR2 FQGTGA. CDR3 bases: TGTGCCAGCAGCTCTAACATTAACACTGAAGCTTTCTTT. Translated: CASSSNINTEAFF.

This clonotype was seen at least ten times. In nucleotides, the CDR3 is TGTGCCAGCAGCCCTACGACAGGGACCACCTATGGCTACACCTTC. Protein sequence: CASSPTTGTTYGYTF. The chain uses TRBV7-9 and TRBJ1-2; 7 bases are shared with TRBD1. The V gene's germline CDR1 is SEHNR and CDR2 FQNEAQ (reference sequence). The CDR3 is made up of 15 amino acids. Trimming at V came to 5 bases and at J to 4 bases, leaving 10 bases not matched to a gene.

V usage is TRBV10-2 and J usage is TRBJ2-7; TRBD2 matches at 9 bases. Germline CDR1 WSHSY, CDR2 SAAADI. The CDR3 sequence is 15 residues long. V lost 3 bases, J lost 0 bases, and 3 bases stayed unmatched. CDR3 protein: CASSDPSGASYEQYF. The CDR3, as DNA: TGCGCCAGCAGTGATCCTAGCGGGGCCTCCTACGAGCAGTACTTC.

The genes are TRBV25-1 and TRBJ2-1, with a weak D call TRBD1 (5 bases). Per the germline V gene, CDR1 is MGHDK and CDR2 is SYGVNS. This CDR3 spans 18 amino acids. V lost 4 bases to trimming and J lost 5 bases, with 24 bases between them. The CDR3 here is CASSGPRDRRESNNEQFF. Written as DNA, the CDR3 is TGTGCCAGCAGTGGGCCTCGAGACAGACGCGAATCTAACAATGAGCAGTTCTTC.

This clonotype was counted between two and nine times. CDR3 sequence (DNA): TGTGCCAGCAGCTTGGGCAGCAGCTCTGGGGCCAACGTCCTGACTTTC. The encoded protein is CASSLGSSSGANVLTF. V gene TRBV7-2 combines with J gene TRBJ2-6; D unresolved. The V and J ends lost 3 bases and 0 bases respectively, with 9 bases between them. The CDR3 contains 16 residues. Germline CDR1 reads SGHTA; CDR2 reads FQGNSA.

This chain links TRBV18 with TRBJ1-2, with D hard to call. The ends were cut back, 3 bases at V and 4 bases at J, with 12 bases in the middle. The germline V gene encodes CDR1 KGHSH and CDR2 LQKENI. The CDR3 length is 14 residues. In DNA form, the CDR3 reads TGTGCCAGCTCACCTTCAGCACAGAGCTATGGCTACACCTTC. Its protein product is CASSPSAQSYGYTF.

The chain couples TRBV9 to TRBJ2-3; 8 nucleotides line up with TRBD2. Germline V CDR1 and CDR2: SGDLS, YYNGEE. V lost 0 bases and J lost 2; bases outside the gene matches: 14. CDR3 length equals 19 residues. CDR3 amino acids: CASSVGLAAAGGYTDTQYF. The DNA of the CDR3 is TGTGCCAGCAGCGTAGGGCTCGCAGCGGCGGGGGGATACACAGATACGCAGTATTTT. The variable domain in full, completed from reference TRBV9 and TRBJ2-3, reads DSGVTQTPKHLITATGQRVTLRCSPRSGDLSVYWYQQSLDQGLQFLIQYYNGEERAKGNILERFSAQQFPDLHSELNLSSLELGDSALYFCASSVGLAAAGGYTDTQYFGPGTRLTVL.

By frequency in the sample, this clonotype is medium-sized. V usage is TRBV7-3 and J usage is TRBJ2-2; TRBD1 is a possible D gene (6 bases). This CDR3 region has 12 residues. The germline V and J ends were trimmed by 7 bases and 8 bases, with 11 bases remaining between them. Germline CDR1 and CDR2: SGHTA and FQGTGA. The CDR3 DNA follows: TGTGCCAGCAACACCGGACAGGGGGAGCTGTTTTTT. This sequence encodes CASNTGQGELFF.

This rearrangement joins TRBV5-1 to TRBJ1-2; 10 nucleotides align to TRBD1. Germline assignment: CDR1 SGHRS and CDR2 YFSETQ. V lost 7 bases and J lost 8; bases outside the gene matches: 8. The CDR3 sequence is 13 residues long. The CDR3 DNA follows: TGCGCCAGCGGGACAGGGGAGCTGGGAGGCTACACCTTC. It specifies CASGTGELGGYTF.

V gene TRBV7-9 combines with J gene TRBJ1-2; D unclear. The CDR3 sequence is 14 residues long. V was clipped by 5 bases and J by 0 bases, with 10 bases between them. CDR1 is SEHNR and CDR2 is FQNEAQ in the germline V gene (reference sequence). This chain's CDR3 is CASSGREANYGYTF. As DNA, the CDR3 is TGTGCCAGCAGCGGGCGTGAAGCTAACTATGGCTACACCTTC.

This clonotype was seen a few times. The genes are TRBV5-1 and TRBJ2-5; no definite D call. Germline assignment: CDR1 SGHRS and CDR2 YFSETQ. V was pared by 1 base and J by 1 base, with 8 bases between. The CDR3 loop spans 14 amino acids. The CDR3 DNA is TGCGCCAGCAGCTTGAGAGCGACCCAAGAGACCCAGTACTTC. Its protein is CASSLRATQETQYF.

This clonotype has just a few counts. The chain joins TRBV6-2 or TRBV6-3 to TRBJ1-1, with 7 bases aligning to TRBD1. With 8 bases clipped from V and 1 base from J, the junction kept 4 bases outside the gene matches. The CDR3 spans 13 residues. Germline V gene data show CDR1 as MNHEY and CDR2 as SVGEGT. In DNA form, the CDR3 reads TGTGCCAGCCTACACAGGGGGAACACTGAAGCTTTCTTT. Its protein is CASLHRGNTEAFF.

This clonotype was seen many times. The V and J genes are TRBV20-1 and TRBJ2-1; TRBD2 matches at 12 bases. CDR1 is DFQATT, CDR2 SNEGSKA, per germline (reference sequence). This CDR3 region has 14 residues. Germline trimming cut 6 bases from V and 5 bases from J; bases unmatched to any gene: 5. For the CDR3, the DNA is TGCAGTGCCGAGCGGACTAGCGGGAACAATGAGCAGTTCTTC. Residues: CSAERTSGNNEQFF.

This chain links TRBV7-2 with TRBJ2-7; the match to TRBD1 covers 9 bases. V lost 5 bases to trimming and J lost 2 bases; unmatched junction nucleotides: 4. The CDR3 spans 14 residues. Per the germline V gene, CDR1 is SGHTA and CDR2 is FQGNSA. The CDR3 nucleotides are TGTGCCAGCAGCGCCGGGACAGGGCCCTACGAGCAGTACTTC. This gives the protein CASSAGTGPYEQYF.

This clonotype was recorded at least ten times. The gene calls are TRBV4-1 and TRBJ1-1; 9 bases fit TRBD1. Looked up from germline, CDR1 is MGHRA and CDR2 is YSYEKL. The CDR3 contains 14 residues. Losses at the gene ends were 1 base for V and 7 bases for J; bases not matched to a gene: 4. CDR3 sequence (DNA): TGCGCCAGCAGCCAAGGGGACAGGGTCAATGAAGCTTTCTTT. This encodes CASSQGDRVNEAFF.

Of note for this clonotype: Sequence at one end of the junction differs from germline and may be a read error. The chain carries TRBV25-1 and TRBJ1-1; no clear D gene. Germline CDR1 MGHDK, CDR2 SYGVNS. The CDR3 consists of 15 residues. Here the CDR3 reads CASSEWAGGNAEAFF. DNA for the CDR3: TGTGCCAGCAGTGAATGGGCAGGCGGGAACGCTGAAGCTTTCTTT.

The gene calls are TRBV11-2 and TRBJ1-1, with 8 nucleotides matching TRBD1. CDR1 SGHAT and CDR2 FQNNGV come from the germline V gene. Trimming cost V 4 bases and J 1 base; bases outside gene matches: 5. CDR3 length: 15 amino acids. CDR3 nucleotide sequence: TGTGCCAGCAGCTCCTCGGACAGGGCGAACACTGAAGCTTTCTTT. It yields the protein CASSSSDRANTEAFF. Drawing the rest from reference TRBV11-2 and TRBJ1-1, the complete variable domain is EAGVAQSPRYKIIEKRQSVAFWCNPISGHATLYWYQQILGQGPKLLIQFQNNGVVDDSQLPKDRFSAERLKGVDSTLKIQPAKLEDSAVYLCASSSSDRANTEAFFGQGTRLTVV.

Concerning this clonotype itself: A clone one base away is much larger, so this may be a read error. The gene calls are TRBV15 and TRBJ2-7, with 13 bases aligning to TRBD2. CDR1 and CDR2 from the germline V gene are LNHNV and YYDKDF (reference sequence). The CDR3 spans 14 residues. The CDR3 region has the DNA TGTGCCACCTGCAGGACTAGCGGGAGAGACGAGCAGTACTTC. Residues: CATCRTSGRDEQYF.

This rearrangement joins TRBV25-1 to TRBJ2-3; D may correspond to TRBD1 or TRBD2 (5 bases each). The V and J ends lost 4 bases and 2 bases respectively, with 22 bases between them. This CDR3 spans 18 amino acids. Germline V CDR1 and CDR2: MGHDK, SYGVNS. CDR3 DNA sequence: TGTGCCAGCAGTGGAAGAGGGACCGATCAAGGGCTCACAGATACGCAGTATTTT. It translates to CASSGRGTDQGLTDTQYF.

A few counts support this clonotype. V is TRBV7-2 and J is TRBJ1-1; the D is unclear. In germline, CDR1 is SGHTA, CDR2 FQGNSA. The CDR3 is 13 amino acids. The germline V and J ends were trimmed by 2 bases and 6 bases, with 10 bases remaining between them. The CDR3 bases are TGTGCCAGCAGCTTAAGGGCGGGGTCTGAAGCTTTCTTT. It encodes CASSLRAGSEAFF.

The genes are TRBV6-5 and TRBJ2-3; possible D gene TRBD2, 6 bases. This CDR3 spans 15 amino acids. V lost 2 bases and J lost 4, with 13 bases in between. The germline gives CDR1 MNHEY, CDR2 SVGAGI. This chain's CDR3 is CASSYDPGSSDTQYF. The CDR3 bases are TGTGCCAGCAGTTACGATCCCGGGAGTTCAGATACGCAGTATTTT.

The chain links TRBV30 to TRBJ1-1, with D unclear. V gave up 2 bases and J gave up 1 base, with 8 bases separating them. Germline lookup yields CDR1 GTSNPN and CDR2 SVGIG (reference sequence). The CDR3 runs to 13 residues. The CDR3, as DNA: TGTGCCTGGAGTAATCAGGCGAACACTGAAGCTTTCTTT. Amino acid sequence: CAWSNQANTEAFF.

This chain uses TRBV12-3 or TRBV12-4 with TRBJ2-1; the D is unclear. V dropped 1 base and J dropped 6 bases, with 13 bases sitting between them. The CDR3 extends over 15 amino acids. The DNA for the CDR3 is TGTGCCAGCAGTTTAGTAGTGGGAAAGGGCAATGAGCAGTTCTTC. It yields the protein CASSLVVGKGNEQFF.